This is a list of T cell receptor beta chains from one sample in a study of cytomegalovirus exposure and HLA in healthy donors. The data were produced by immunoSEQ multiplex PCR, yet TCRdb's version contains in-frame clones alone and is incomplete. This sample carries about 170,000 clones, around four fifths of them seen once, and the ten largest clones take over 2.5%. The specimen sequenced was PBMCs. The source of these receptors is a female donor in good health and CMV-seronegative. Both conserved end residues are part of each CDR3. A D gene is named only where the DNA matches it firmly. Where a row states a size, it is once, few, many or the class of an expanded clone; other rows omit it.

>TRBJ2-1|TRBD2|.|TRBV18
TGTGCCAGCTCACCTACTAGCGGGGGCTACAATGAGCAGTTCTTC
CASSPTSGGYNEQFF
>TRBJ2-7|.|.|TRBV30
TGTGCCTGGAGTGTAGGCGGGACAGTTACCTACGAGCAGTACTTC
CAWSVGGTVTYEQYF
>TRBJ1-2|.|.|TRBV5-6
TGTGCCAGCAGCTTGGGACAGCCTCTGGCCTATGGCTACACCTTC
CASSLGQPLAYGYTF
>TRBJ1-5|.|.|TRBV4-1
TGCGCCAGCAGCCAAGATAGAGATTATAGCAATCAGCCCCAGCATTTT
CASSQDRDYSNQPQHF
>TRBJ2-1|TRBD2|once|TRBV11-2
TGTGCCAGCAGCTTAGGGACGGGAGGCTACAATGAGCAGTTCTTC
CASSLGTGGYNEQFF
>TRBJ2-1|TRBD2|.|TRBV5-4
TGTGCCAGCAGCCCGGGACTAGCGGGATTAGGGGAGCAGTTCTTC
CASSPGLAGLGEQFF
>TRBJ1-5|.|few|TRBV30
TGTGCCTGGAGTGCAAGGGGTCAGCCCCAGCATTTT
CAWSARGQPQHF
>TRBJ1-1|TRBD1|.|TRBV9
TGTGCCAGCAGCGTAAGGAGTGACAGGGGGCCCAACACTGAAGCTTTCTTT
CASSVRSDRGPNTEAFF
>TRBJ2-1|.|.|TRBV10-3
TGTGCCATCAGCGTAGGGGATGAGCAGTTCTTC
CAISVGDEQFF
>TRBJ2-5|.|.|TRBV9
TGTGCCAGCAGCGCCTCCGGGAGTTTGGGAGAGACCCAGTACTTC
CASSASGSLGETQYF
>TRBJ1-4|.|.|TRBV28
TGTGCCAGCAGTTTATTGGGGGGAGAAAAACTGTTTTTT
CASSLLGGEKLFF
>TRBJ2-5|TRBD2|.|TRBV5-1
TGCGCCAGCACGCCGACTAGCGAAGAGACCCAGTACTTC
CASTPTSEETQYF
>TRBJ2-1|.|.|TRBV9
TGTGCCAGCAGCCCCACTCGGGGCGGGGAAGGCGGTGAGCAGTTCTTC
CASSPTRGGEGGEQFF
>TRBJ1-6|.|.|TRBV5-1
TGCGCCAGCAGCTTGTCTGTTAATTCACCCCTCCACTTT
CASSLSVNSPLHF
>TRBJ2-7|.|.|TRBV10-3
TGTGCCATCAGTGATTCAGGCAGGGGAGATTCGTACGAGCAGTACTTC
CAISDSGRGDSYEQYF
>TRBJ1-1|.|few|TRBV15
TGTGCCACCAGCAGAGGCCAAAGGGGAGCTTTCTTT
CATSRGQRGAFF
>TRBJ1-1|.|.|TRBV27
TGTGCCAGCAGCTACCCAATCCCAGAATTTGGGCTGGACACTGAAGCTTTCTTT
CASSYPIPEFGLDTEAFF
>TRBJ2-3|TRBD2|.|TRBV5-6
TGTGCCAGCAGCACTCCGGGACTATTAAGCACAGATACGCAGTATTTT
CASSTPGLLSTDTQYF
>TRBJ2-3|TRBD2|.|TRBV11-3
TGTGCCAGCAGCTCTGGACTAGCTCCAGATACGCAGTATTTT
CASSSGLAPDTQYF
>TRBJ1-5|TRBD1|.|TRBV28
TGTGCCAGCACCATCCTTAACAGGGGGTCTTATCAGCCCCAGCATTTT
CASTILNRGSYQPQHF
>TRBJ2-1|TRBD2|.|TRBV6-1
TGTGCCAGCAGTGGGACTAGCGGGACTCACCACAATGAGCAGTTCTTC
CASSGTSGTHHNEQFF
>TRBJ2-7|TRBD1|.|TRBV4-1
TGCGCCAGCAGCTATGGGACAGGATGCTTC
CASSYGTGCF
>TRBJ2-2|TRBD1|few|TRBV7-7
TGTGCCAGCAGCGTTGGGACAGGGACCGGGGAGCTGTTTTTT
CASSVGTGTGELFF
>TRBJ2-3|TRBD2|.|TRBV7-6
TGTGCCAGCAGCTTAAGGCGGGGGGGCCCCCGTAGCACAGATACGCAGTATTTT
CASSLRRGGPRSTDTQYF
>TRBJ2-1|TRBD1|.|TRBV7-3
TGTGCCAGCAGCTCAAGGACAGGACGAGAGCAGTTCTTC
CASSSRTGREQFF
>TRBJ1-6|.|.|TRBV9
TGTGCCAGCAGCCCTCAATCCGGGGTTGGTAATTCACCCCTCCACTTT
CASSPQSGVGNSPLHF
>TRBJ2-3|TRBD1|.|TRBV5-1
TGCGCCAGCAGCCCGGGGGACAGGTTTTTTAGCACAGATACGCAGTATTTT
CASSPGDRFFSTDTQYF
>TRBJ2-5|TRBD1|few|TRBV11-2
TGTGCCAGCAGCTTAGCGACAGGGTTTCGGGAGACCCAGTACTTC
CASSLATGFRETQYF
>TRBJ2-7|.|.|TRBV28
TGTGCCAGCAGTCCTCGACTAGTCTACGAGCAGTACTTC
CASSPRLVYEQYF
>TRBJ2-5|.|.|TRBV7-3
TGTGCCAGCAGCCGAGACTTGGGAGAGACCCAGTACTTC
CASSRDLGETQYF
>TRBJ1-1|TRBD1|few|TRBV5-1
TGCGCCAGCAGCGTGAGTAGGGACAGGGGGATGAACACTGAAGCTTTCTTT
CASSVSRDRGMNTEAFF
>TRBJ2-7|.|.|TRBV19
TGTGCCAGTAGTATAGATAGGAGTAGCGGCTACGAGCAGTACTTC
CASSIDRSSGYEQYF
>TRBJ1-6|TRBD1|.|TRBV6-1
TGTGCCACCAGTGGCGGGGACAGAGAGAATTCACCCCTCCACTTT
CATSGGDRENSPLHF
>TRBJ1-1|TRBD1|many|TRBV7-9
TGTGCCAGCAGCTTAGCGCAGGGGGCAGGGAACACTGAAGCTTTCTTT
CASSLAQGAGNTEAFF
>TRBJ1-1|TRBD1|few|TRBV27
TGTGCCAGCAGTTCGGGACAGGGTAACACTGAAGCTTTCTTT
CASSSGQGNTEAFF
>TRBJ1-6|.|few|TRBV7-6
TGTGCCAGCAGCAGCATTAATTCACCCCTCCACTTT
CASSSINSPLHF
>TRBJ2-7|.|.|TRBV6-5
TGTGCCAGCACTGACTTGAGCTCCTACGAGCAGTACTTC
CASTDLSSYEQYF
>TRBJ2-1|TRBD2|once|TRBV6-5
TGTGCCAGCACCCCGGGACTACCCGATCCCCAGTTCTTC
CASTPGLPDPQFF
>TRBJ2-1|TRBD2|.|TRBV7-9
TGTGCCAGCAGCTTAGTCTCGGGGGGGCCGGGTGAGCAGTTCTTC
CASSLVSGGPGEQFF
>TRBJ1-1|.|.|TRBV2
TGTGCCAGCAGTGATAGTGCAACTGAAGCTTTCTTT
CASSDSATEAFF
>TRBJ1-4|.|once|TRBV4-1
TGCGCCAGCAGCCAAGATCAAGACAGTCTTAATGAAAAACTGTTTTTT
CASSQDQDSLNEKLFF
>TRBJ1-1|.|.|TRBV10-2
TGCGCCAGCAGCCCAGGGTTCAACACTGAAGCTTTCTTT
CASSPGFNTEAFF